This passage covers 30 T cell receptor beta chains from one sample sequenced in a study of vaccination and CD4 T cells after COVID-19. Cultured CD4+ T cells had their DNA profiled by the Oncomine TCR Beta short-read assay. TCRdb ran MiXCR on the PCR reads and lists one entry per CDR3 protein. The sample comprises 7,500 to 9,000 distinct CDR3 sequences, about 42% of which are singletons, and around an eighth rests with the top ten. Their cognate antigens are unknown. The treatment denotes: roughly ten-day PBMC culture with coronavirus spike peptide pools or control peptides (ViraFEST assay). From the unexposed donor, CD4+ T cells were collected ahead of the COVID-19 pandemic (2011-2018). Sequenced material: CD4+ T cells from blood, cultured in vitro. The source is a human donor in good health.

The gene calls are TRBV25-1 and TRBJ2-7, with 8 bases that match TRBD2. Germline V gene data show CDR1 as MGHDK and CDR2 as SYGVNS. The CDR3 is made up of 15 amino acids. V lost 7 bases and J lost 0; bases outside the gene matches: 8. CDR3 bases: TGTGCCAGCAAAGCTAGCGGGTACAGCTCCTACGAGCAGTACTTC. This sequence encodes CASKASGYSSYEQYF.

This chain joins TRBV6-1 and TRBJ1-2; a weak D match, TRBD1 (5 bases). Germline V CDR1 and CDR2: MNHNS, SASEGT. Trimming stripped 6 bases from V and 3 bases from J, with 11 bases between. This CDR3 region has 13 residues. The CDR3 sequence is CASSETGDYGYTF. DNA of the CDR3: TGTGCCAGCAGCGAGACGGGGGACTATGGCTACACCTTC.

V and J are TRBV30 and TRBJ1-6, with 9 positions matching TRBD1. The CDR3 sequence is 14 residues long. The germline gives CDR1 GTSNPN, CDR2 SVGIG (reference sequence). V dropped 0 bases and J dropped 7; count of bases not matched to a gene: 1. The CDR3, as DNA: TGTGCCTGGAGTGTGGGGACAGGGAATTCACCCCTCCACTTT. Residues: CAWSVGTGNSPLHF.

This clonotype was observed once. V usage is TRBV27 and J usage is TRBJ2-1; TRBD1 agrees at 8 bases. The V and J ends lost 3 bases and 5 bases, in that order; junction bases with no gene match: 15. The CDR3 contains 18 residues. Germline CDR1 MNHEY, CDR2 SMNVEV (reference sequence). The DNA for the CDR3 is TGTGCCAGCAGTTTTCTCCCCGGACGGGACAGGAGGAACAATGAGCAGTTCTTC. Its protein is CASSFLPGRDRRNNEQFF.

The rearrangement joins TRBV6-2 or TRBV6-3 to TRBJ2-3; 9 bases match TRBD2. V trimming: 5 bases; J trimming: 2 bases; junction bases outside the gene matches: 11. CDR3 size: 17 residues. Germline V lookup: CDR1 MNHEY, CDR2 SVGEGT. CDR3 region: CASSAFGSGRSTDTQYF. The CDR3 DNA reads as TGTGCCAGCAGTGCATTCGGTAGCGGGAGATCCACAGATACGCAGTATTTT.

The J gene is TRBJ1-2, the V gene TRBV12-3 or TRBV12-4, with 10 positions matching TRBD1. The CDR3 has 15 residues. The ends lost 6 bases at V and 1 base at J; junction bases unmatched: 5. CDR3: CASRAGTGVNYGYTF. In DNA, the CDR3 is TGTGCCAGCAGGGCCGGGACAGGGGTTAACTATGGCTACACCTTC.

In its sample, this clonotype was seen a few times. The chain carries TRBV19 and TRBJ1-2, with 7 bases matching TRBD1. The CDR3 length is 17 residues. Germline CDR1 LNHDA, CDR2 SQIVND (reference sequence). J lost 7 bases, V lost 5 bases, and 19 bases had no gene match. The CDR3 protein is CASSLRQGPRGFSGYTF. In nucleotides, the CDR3 is TGTGCCAGTAGTCTTCGACAGGGCCCCCGGGGGTTTTCTGGCTACACCTTC.

The V call is TRBV12-3 or TRBV12-4, the J call TRBJ1-5, with D hard to call. V gave up 6 bases and J gave up 1 base, with 10 bases separating them. The CDR3 covers 14 residues. The chain's CDR3 is CASSRYGSNQPQHF. The CDR3, as DNA: TGTGCCAGCAGCCGATACGGAAGCAATCAGCCCCAGCATTTT.

V gene TRBV28 combines with J gene TRBJ1-6, with 8 bases aligning to TRBD1. Germline values: CDR1 MDHEN, CDR2 SYDVKM. V lost 4 bases and J lost 14; bases outside the gene matches: 19. The CDR3 is 17 amino acids. CDR3 region: CASSSPSGTGRFLALHF. The DNA of the CDR3 is TGTGCCAGCAGTTCTCCCTCGGGGACAGGCCGTTTTTTGGCCCTCCACTTT.

The chain joins TRBV14 to TRBJ2-1; TRBD2 aligns across 7 bases. Unmatched junction bases numbered 14, after V lost 4 bases and J lost 8 bases. From germline, CDR1 is SGHDN and CDR2 FVKESK. The CDR3 consists of 16 residues. The CDR3 sequence: CASSLSGWEGDDEQFF. The CDR3 region has the DNA TGTGCCAGCAGCCTATCTGGGTGGGAGGGCGACGATGAGCAGTTCTTC.

This clonotype has just a few counts. The chain couples TRBV20-1 to TRBJ1-2, with a possible D match to TRBD1 (6 bases). V was trimmed by 0 bases and J by 4 bases, leaving 18 bases between them. The length of the CDR3 is 16 residues. Germline-derived CDR1 and CDR2 are DFQATT and SNEGSKA (reference sequence). CDR3 nucleotides: TGCAGTGCTAGAGATCCGTCGAGGGGGAATATCTATGGCTACACCTTC. Translation: CSARDPSRGNIYGYTF.

Details on this clonotype: At one end the junction does not follow the germline gene, possibly because of a read error. The chain uses TRBV20-1 and TRBJ1-1; no clear D. Germline lookup yields CDR1 DFQATT and CDR2 SNEGSKA (reference sequence). CDR3 length: 11 residues. In DNA, the CDR3 is TGCAGTGCTAAGGGTGGTACTGGAGCTTTCTTT. Translating it yields CSAKGGTGAFF.

This clonotype has more than one count but fewer than ten. This chain joins TRBV7-2 and TRBJ2-1; 7 nucleotides line up with TRBD2. The trim removed 1 base at V and 7 bases at J, leaving 10 bases unmatched. Germline V gives CDR1 SGHTA, CDR2 FQGNSA. The CDR3 is 16 amino acids. In DNA, the CDR3 is TGTGCCAGCAGCTTAGGCGGGAGTAAGATACTGAATGAGCAGTTCTTC. Protein product: CASSLGGSKILNEQFF.

This clonotype has just a few counts. This chain connects TRBV6-1 to TRBJ1-1; D is perhaps TRBD1 (6 bases). Germline V gene lookup returns CDR1 MNHNS and CDR2 SASEGT. Trimming removed 5 bases from V and 5 bases from J, with 18 bases in between. The CDR3 is made up of 15 amino acids. Written as DNA, the CDR3 is TGTGCCAGCAGTCGACAGGCCCCCCTGGGGACTGAAGCTTTCTTT. Its protein product is CASSRQAPLGTEAFF.

This clonotype was found a few times. The chain combines TRBV23-1 with TRBJ2-5; 8 nucleotides agree with TRBD1. TRBV23-1 is noted as an ORF with a role that remains uncertain. The junction had 7 bases not matched to a gene; V was cut back by 2 bases and J by 5 bases. The CDR3 length is 15 residues. In DNA form, the CDR3 reads TGCGCCAGCAGTCAACTCAGGGGGCTGGGGGAGACCCAGTACTTC. Protein: CASSQLRGLGETQYF.

This clonotype appeared a few times. V and J are TRBV5-4 and TRBJ2-2; 10 nucleotides match TRBD2. CDR1 and CDR2 from the germline V gene are SGHNT and YYREEE (reference sequence). This CDR3 spans 15 amino acids. V lost 2 bases, J lost 6 bases, and 4 bases stayed unmatched. CDR3 coding DNA: TGTGCCAGCAGCTTAACTAGCGGGGTTGCCGGGGAGCTGTTTTTT. Translating gives CASSLTSGVAGELFF. Together with reference TRBV5-4 and TRBJ2-2, the CDR3 gives the full variable domain: ETGVTQSPTHLIKTRGQQVTLRCSSQSGHNTVSWYQQALGQGPQFIFQYYREEENGRGNFPPRFSGLQFPNYSSELNVNALELDDSALYLCASSLTSGVAGELFFGEGSRLTVL.

This clonotype was found once. The genes are TRBV7-2 and TRBJ2-3, with 10 nucleotides matching TRBD2. The CDR3 spans 16 residues. Germline V lookup: CDR1 SGHTA, CDR2 FQGNSA. The V and J ends lost 1 base and 2 bases, in that order; junction bases with no gene match: 3. CDR3 amino acids: CASSLVGTSATDTQYF. The CDR3 nucleotides read TGTGCCAGCAGCTTAGTAGGGACTAGCGCCACAGATACGCAGTATTTT.

V and J are TRBV7-2 and TRBJ1-6; D is uncertain. Trimming removed 4 bases from V and 7 bases from J, with 5 bases in between. The CDR3 consists of 12 residues. Germline CDR1 and CDR2: SGHTA and FQGNSA. The CDR3 spells CASSSPNSPLHF. The CDR3 coding sequence is TGTGCCAGCAGCTCCCCGAATTCACCCCTCCACTTT.

This sequence joins TRBV6-2 or TRBV6-3 and TRBJ1-1, with TRBD1 matching over 9 bases. Germline CDR1 reads MNHEY; CDR2 reads SVGEGT. The ends lost 8 bases at V and 3 bases at J; junction bases unmatched: 10. This CDR3 spans 15 amino acids. In DNA form, the CDR3 reads TGTGCCAGCCGAGCCCCGGGACAGGGTGACACTGAAGCTTTCTTT. Translation: CASRAPGQGDTEAFF.

This chain connects TRBV7-2 to TRBJ1-6; 8 bases are a match to TRBD1. V was clipped by 5 bases and J by 10 bases; unmatched bases: 7. CDR3 length: 14 amino acids. The germline CDR1 and CDR2 sequences are SGHTA and FQGNSA. CDR3 amino acids: CASSRRTGKSPLHF. The CDR3 region has the DNA TGTGCCAGCAGCCGCCGGACAGGGAAATCACCCCTCCACTTT. Full variable domain (outside the CDR3, taken from reference TRBV7-2 and TRBJ1-6): GAGVSQSPSNKVTEKGKDVELRCDPISGHTALYWYRQSLGQGLEFLIYFQGNSAPDKSGLPSDRFSAERTGGSVSTLTIQRTQQEDSAVYLCASSRRTGKSPLHFGNGTRLTVT.

This clonotype occurred a few times. J is TRBJ1-1 and V is TRBV20-1; D is perhaps TRBD1 (5 bases). The CDR3 covers 15 residues. Per the germline V gene, CDR1 is DFQATT and CDR2 is SNEGSKA (reference sequence). V was cut by 3 bases and J by 1 base, with 15 bases left in between. The CDR3 bases are TGCAGTGCTAGTGGGCAGGGCGTCCGGAACACTGAAGCTTTCTTT. Translated: CSASGQGVRNTEAFF.

This chain connects TRBV29-1 to TRBJ2-7, with 8 bases aligning to TRBD1. Germline V gives CDR1 SQVTM, CDR2 ANQGSEA. The CDR3 contains 13 residues. J gave up 6 bases and V 3 bases, and 7 bases lay outside the gene matches. The CDR3 sequence is CSVEGTGRAEQYF. The CDR3 nucleotides read TGCAGCGTTGAGGGGACAGGAAGAGCCGAGCAGTACTTC.

V is TRBV30 and J is TRBJ2-5; 10 bases are a match to TRBD2. V lost 1 base to trimming and J lost 3 bases; unmatched junction nucleotides: 8. The CDR3 covers 16 residues. Germline V gives CDR1 GTSNPN, CDR2 SVGIG (reference sequence). CDR3 in amino acids: CAWSGPSGGQKETQYF. CDR3 coding DNA: TGTGCCTGGAGTGGGCCTAGCGGGGGACAAAAAGAGACCCAGTACTTC.

This sequence joins TRBV6-1 and TRBJ1-2, with 8 bases aligning to TRBD1. J lost 5 bases, V lost 5 bases, and 13 bases had no gene match. Germline loops: CDR1 MNHNS, CDR2 SASEGT. This CDR3 comprises 16 residues. The CDR3 region has the DNA TGTGCCAGCAGTCCCGAGGGGACAGGAGACCTATATGGCTACACCTTC. It specifies CASSPEGTGDLYGYTF.

In regard to this clonotype: No DNA is shown, since the ends of the CDR3 on it are uncertain; the CDR3 is the one TCRdb lists. This chain links TRBV19 with TRBJ1-1; the table gives TRBD1 as D, unverified against the DNA. Germline CDR1 is LNHDA and CDR2 is SQIVND (reference sequence). The CDR3 contains 14 residues when both ends are counted. The CDR3 protein is CASTSVGTGGKAFF.

This clonotype has just a few counts. This chain joins TRBV7-9 and TRBJ2-2; a possible D gene is TRBD2 (5 bases). The V end was cut by 0 bases, the J end by 6 bases, with 8 bases between. CDR1 SEHNR and CDR2 FQNEAQ come from the germline V gene (reference sequence). The CDR3 has 14 residues. The CDR3 DNA reads TGTGCCAGCAGCTTAGCGAGGGAAGCCGGGGAGCTGTTTTTT. It specifies CASSLAREAGELFF. The full variable domain, completed using reference TRBV7-9 and TRBJ2-2, is DTGVSQNPRHKITKRGQNVTFRCDPISEHNRLYWYRQTLGQGPEFLTYFQNEAQLEKSRLLSDRFSAERPKGSFSTLEIQRTEQGDSAMYLCASSLAREAGELFFGEGSRLTVL.

This chain links TRBV2 with TRBJ1-5; D unclear. Germline CDR1 SNHLY, CDR2 FYNNEI. Trimming left V 1 base short and J 6 bases short, with 4 bases between. CDR3 length equals 12 residues. The CDR3 spells CASSEGVQPQHF. The CDR3 DNA reads as TGTGCCAGCAGTGAAGGGGTTCAGCCCCAGCATTTT.

The J gene is TRBJ1-1, the V gene TRBV19; D gene unclear. CDR1 is LNHDA, CDR2 SQIVND, per germline (reference sequence). This CDR3 has 15 residues. Trimming took 7 bases from V and 2 from J, leaving 17 bases between them. CDR3 in DNA: TGTGCCAGTAATGCAAACGGCAGGCTTAACACTGAAGCTTTCTTT. Amino acid sequence: CASNANGRLNTEAFF.

This clonotype was detected only a few times. The chain joins TRBV7-2 to TRBJ2-7; D gene uncertain. Trimming left V 3 bases short and J 3 bases short, with 3 bases between. This CDR3 spans 11 amino acids. CDR1 and CDR2 (germline): SGHTA, FQGNSA. The chain's CDR3 is CASSFYYEQYF. CDR3 in DNA: TGTGCCAGCAGCTTTTACTACGAGCAGTACTTC.

V and J are TRBV20-1 and TRBJ1-2; 8 bases are shared with TRBD1. The CDR3 is made up of 12 amino acids. Germline CDR1 is DFQATT and CDR2 is SNEGSKA (reference sequence). The V segment lost 7 bases and the J segment 2 bases; nucleotides outside the gene matches: 3. The chain's CDR3 is CSVGQGNYGYTF. The CDR3 DNA sequence: TGCAGTGTCGGACAGGGAAACTATGGCTACACCTTC.